The present entry profiles one T cell receptor beta chain with its context. This record belongs to a study of CD8 T cells in Susac syndrome. After extraction with the RNeasy kit, roughly 0.45 to 1 ug of the RNA was reverse transcribed using random hexamers. The CDR3 of TCR beta was amplified by immunoSEQ multiplex PCR across 54 Vbeta and 13 Jbeta. TCRdb re-called the immunoSEQ multiplex PCR reads with MiXCR, one entry per CDR3 protein. The table records approximately 220,000 distinct CDR3 sequences, just under 95% of them present only once. Germline V lookup: CDR1 SGDLS, CDR2 YYNGEE. The CDR3 is 14 amino acids. The germline V and J ends were trimmed by 0 bases and 1 base, with 7 bases remaining between them. Blood CD8+ and CD4+ T cells underwent high-throughput TCR beta sequencing. The multiple sclerosis control cohort comprised treatment-naive individuals presenting with stable or active relapsing-remitting disease. Negative isolation yielded CD8+ and CD4+ T cells; FACS enriched TEMRA cells.

This receptor was identified in a human donor with multiple sclerosis. The chain has TRBV9 and TRBJ1-2; D is ambiguous. The sample was CD4+ T cells from PBMCs. The CDR3: CASSVAGINYGYTF. Here the CDR3 DNA reads TGTGCCAGCAGCGTAGCTGGGATTAACTATGGCTACACCTTC. Full variable domain (outside the CDR3, taken from reference TRBV9 and TRBJ1-2): DSGVTQTPKHLITATGQRVTLRCSPRSGDLSVYWYQQSLDQGLQFLIQYYNGEERAKGNILERFSAQQFPDLHSELNLSSLELGDSALYFCASSVAGINYGYTFGSGTRLTVV.